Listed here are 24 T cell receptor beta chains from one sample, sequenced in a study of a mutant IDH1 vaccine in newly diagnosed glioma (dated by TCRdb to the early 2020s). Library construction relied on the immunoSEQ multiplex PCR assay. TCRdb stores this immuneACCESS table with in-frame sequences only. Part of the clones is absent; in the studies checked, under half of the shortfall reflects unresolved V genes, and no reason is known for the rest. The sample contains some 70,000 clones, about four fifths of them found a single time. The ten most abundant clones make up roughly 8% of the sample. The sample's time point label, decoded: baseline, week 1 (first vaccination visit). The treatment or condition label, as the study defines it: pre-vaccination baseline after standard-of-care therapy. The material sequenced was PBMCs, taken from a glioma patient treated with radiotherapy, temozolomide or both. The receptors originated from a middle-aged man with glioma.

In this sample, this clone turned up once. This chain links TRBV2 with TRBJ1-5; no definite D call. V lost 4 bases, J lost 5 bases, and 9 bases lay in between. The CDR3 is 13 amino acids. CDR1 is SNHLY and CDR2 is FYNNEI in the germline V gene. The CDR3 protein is CASSVYLDQPQHF. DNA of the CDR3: TGTGCCAGCAGTGTCTACCTTGATCAGCCCCAGCATTTT.

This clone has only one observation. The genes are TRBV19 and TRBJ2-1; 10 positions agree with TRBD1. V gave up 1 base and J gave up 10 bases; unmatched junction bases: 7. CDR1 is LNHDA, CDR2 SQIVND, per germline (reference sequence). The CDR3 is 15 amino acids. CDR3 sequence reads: CASSIVGTGVREQFF. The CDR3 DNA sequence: TGTGCCAGTAGTATAGTCGGGACAGGGGTGAGGGAGCAGTTCTTC.

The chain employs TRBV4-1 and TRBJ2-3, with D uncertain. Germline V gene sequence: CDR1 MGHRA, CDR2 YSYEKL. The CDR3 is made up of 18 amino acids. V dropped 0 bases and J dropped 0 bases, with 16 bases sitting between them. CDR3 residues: CASSQDPFIASSTDTQYF. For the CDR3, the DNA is TGCGCCAGCAGCCAAGATCCCTTCATTGCGTCTAGCACAGATACGCAGTATTTT.

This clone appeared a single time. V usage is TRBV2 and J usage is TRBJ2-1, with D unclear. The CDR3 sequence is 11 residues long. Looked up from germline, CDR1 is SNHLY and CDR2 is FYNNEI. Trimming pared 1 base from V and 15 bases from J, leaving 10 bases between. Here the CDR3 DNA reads TGTGCCAGCAGTGAAGACAAGAAGGGGTTCTTC. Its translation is CASSEDKKGFF. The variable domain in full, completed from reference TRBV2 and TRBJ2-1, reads EPEVTQTPSHQVTQMGQEVILRCVPISNHLYFYWYRQILGQKVEFLVSFYNNEISEKSEIFDDQFSVERPDGSNFTLKIRSTKLEDSAMYFCASSEDKKGFFGPGTRLTVL.

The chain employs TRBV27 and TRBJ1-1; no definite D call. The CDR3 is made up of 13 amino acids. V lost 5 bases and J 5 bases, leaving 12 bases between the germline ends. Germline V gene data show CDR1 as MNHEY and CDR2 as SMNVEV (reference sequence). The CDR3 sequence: CASSPSVVTEAFF. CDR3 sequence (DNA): TGTGCCAGCAGTCCTTCGGTGGTGACTGAAGCTTTCTTT.

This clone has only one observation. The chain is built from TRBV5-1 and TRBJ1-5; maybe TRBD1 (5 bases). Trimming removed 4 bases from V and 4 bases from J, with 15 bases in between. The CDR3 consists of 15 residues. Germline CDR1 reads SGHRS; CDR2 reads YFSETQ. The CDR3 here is CASSPDGQTNQPQHF. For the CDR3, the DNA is TGCGCCAGCAGCCCGGATGGACAAACAAATCAGCCCCAGCATTTT.

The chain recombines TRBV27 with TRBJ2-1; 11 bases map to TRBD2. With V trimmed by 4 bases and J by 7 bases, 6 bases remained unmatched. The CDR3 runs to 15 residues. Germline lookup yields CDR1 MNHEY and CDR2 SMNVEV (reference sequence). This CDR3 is CASSSLAGGLNEQFF. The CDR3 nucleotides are TGTGCCAGCAGTTCGTTAGCGGGGGGGCTAAATGAGCAGTTCTTC.

The CDR3 is CASNMFSGRVDQPQHF. CDR3 sequence (DNA): TGTGCCAGCAATATGTTCTCGGGGAGGGTGGATCAGCCCCAGCATTTT. The J gene is TRBJ1-5, the V gene TRBV28, with D hard to call. CDR3 length equals 16 residues. Per the germline V gene, CDR1 is MDHEN and CDR2 is SYDVKM. The V and J ends lost 7 bases and 5 bases respectively, with 21 bases between them.

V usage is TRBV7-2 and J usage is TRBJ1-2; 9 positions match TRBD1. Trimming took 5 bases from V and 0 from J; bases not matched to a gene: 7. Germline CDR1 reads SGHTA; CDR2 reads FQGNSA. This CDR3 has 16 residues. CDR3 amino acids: CASSTEGTGTNYGYTF. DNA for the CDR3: TGTGCCAGCAGCACGGAGGGGACAGGGACTAACTATGGCTACACCTTC.

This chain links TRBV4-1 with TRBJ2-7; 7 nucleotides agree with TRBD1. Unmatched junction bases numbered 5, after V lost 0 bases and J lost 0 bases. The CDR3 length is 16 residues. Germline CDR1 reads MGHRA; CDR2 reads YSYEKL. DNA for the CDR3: TGCGCCAGCAGCCAAGATGGGACAGCTAACTCCTACGAGCAGTACTTC. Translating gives CASSQDGTANSYEQYF.

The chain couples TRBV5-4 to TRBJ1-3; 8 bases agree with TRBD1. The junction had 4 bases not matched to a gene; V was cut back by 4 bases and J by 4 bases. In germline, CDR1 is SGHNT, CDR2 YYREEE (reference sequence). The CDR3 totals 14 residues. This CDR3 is CASSMTGVGNTIYF. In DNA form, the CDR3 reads TGTGCCAGCAGCATGACAGGGGTCGGAAACACCATATATTTT.

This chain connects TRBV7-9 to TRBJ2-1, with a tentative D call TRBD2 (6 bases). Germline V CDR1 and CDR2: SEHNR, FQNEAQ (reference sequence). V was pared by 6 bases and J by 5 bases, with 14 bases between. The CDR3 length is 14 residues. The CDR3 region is CASSWTTRHNEQFF. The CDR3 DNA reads TGTGCCAGCAGTTGGACTACCCGACACAATGAGCAGTTCTTC.

CDR3 sequence reads: CASSYKVHTGELFF. CDR3 coding DNA: TGTGCCAGCAGTTACAAGGTGCACACCGGGGAGCTGTTTTTT. The chain joins TRBV6-5 to TRBJ2-2; D call uncertain. Germline CDR1 reads MNHEY; CDR2 reads SVGAGI. V was clipped by 2 bases and J by 3 bases, with 7 bases between them. The CDR3 runs 14 residues.

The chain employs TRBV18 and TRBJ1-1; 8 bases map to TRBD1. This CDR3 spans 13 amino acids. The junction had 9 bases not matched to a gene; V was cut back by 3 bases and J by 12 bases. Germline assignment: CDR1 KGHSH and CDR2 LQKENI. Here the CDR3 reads CASSPSGGDGTFF. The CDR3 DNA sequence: TGTGCCAGCTCACCCTCAGGGGGCGACGGAACTTTCTTT.

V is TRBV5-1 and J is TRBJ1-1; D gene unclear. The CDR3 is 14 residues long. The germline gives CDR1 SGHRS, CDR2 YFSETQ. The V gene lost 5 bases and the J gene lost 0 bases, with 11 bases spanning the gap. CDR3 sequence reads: CASRAGSMNTEAFF. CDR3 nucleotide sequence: TGCGCCAGCAGAGCCGGGTCCATGAACACTGAAGCTTTCTTT.

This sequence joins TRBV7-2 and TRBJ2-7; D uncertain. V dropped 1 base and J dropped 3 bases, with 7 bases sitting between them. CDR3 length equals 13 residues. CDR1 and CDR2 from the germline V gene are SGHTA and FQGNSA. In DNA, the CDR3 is TGTGCCAGCAGCTTAGACTCCCGCTACGAGCAGTACTTC. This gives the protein CASSLDSRYEQYF.

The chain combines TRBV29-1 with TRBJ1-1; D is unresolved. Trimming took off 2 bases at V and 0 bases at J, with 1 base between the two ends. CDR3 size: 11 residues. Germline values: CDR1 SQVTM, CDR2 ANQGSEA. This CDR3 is CSVEMNTEAFF. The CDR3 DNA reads TGCAGCGTTGAAATGAACACTGAAGCTTTCTTT. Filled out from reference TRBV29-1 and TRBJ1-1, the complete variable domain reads SAVISQKPSRDICQRGTSLTIQCQVDSQVTMMFWYRQQPGQSLTLIATANQGSEATYESGFVIDKFPISRPNLTFSTLTVSNMSPEDSSIYLCSVEMNTEAFFGQGTRLTVV.

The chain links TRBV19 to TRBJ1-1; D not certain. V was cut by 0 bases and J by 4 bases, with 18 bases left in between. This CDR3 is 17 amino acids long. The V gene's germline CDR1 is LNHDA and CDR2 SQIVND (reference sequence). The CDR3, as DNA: TGTGCCAGTAGTATAGATTCGGGTGGTGAGTTGGGCACTGAAGCTTTCTTT. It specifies CASSIDSGGELGTEAFF.

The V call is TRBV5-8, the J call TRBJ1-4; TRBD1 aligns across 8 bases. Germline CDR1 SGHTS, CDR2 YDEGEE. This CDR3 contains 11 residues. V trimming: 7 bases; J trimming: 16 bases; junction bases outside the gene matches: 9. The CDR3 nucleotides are TGTGCCAGCCCCAGGGGGCTATCGACGTTTTTT. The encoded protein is CASPRGLSTFF.

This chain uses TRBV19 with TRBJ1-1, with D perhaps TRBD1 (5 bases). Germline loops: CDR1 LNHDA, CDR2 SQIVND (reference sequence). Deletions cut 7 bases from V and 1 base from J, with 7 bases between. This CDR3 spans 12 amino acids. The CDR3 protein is CASKGRNTEAFF. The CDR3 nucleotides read TGTGCCAGTAAGGGGCGGAACACTGAAGCTTTCTTT. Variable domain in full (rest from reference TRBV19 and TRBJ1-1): DGGITQSPKYLFRKEGQNVTLSCEQNLNHDAMYWYRQDPGQGLRLIYYSQIVNDFQKGDIAEGYSVSREKKESFPLTVTSAQKNPTAFYLCASKGRNTEAFFGQGTRLTVV.

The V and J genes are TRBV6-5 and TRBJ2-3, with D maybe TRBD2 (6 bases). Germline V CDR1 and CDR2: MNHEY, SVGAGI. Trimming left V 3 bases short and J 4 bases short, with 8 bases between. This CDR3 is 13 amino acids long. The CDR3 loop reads CASSYREADTQYF. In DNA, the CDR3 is TGTGCCAGCAGTTATAGGGAGGCAGATACGCAGTATTTT.

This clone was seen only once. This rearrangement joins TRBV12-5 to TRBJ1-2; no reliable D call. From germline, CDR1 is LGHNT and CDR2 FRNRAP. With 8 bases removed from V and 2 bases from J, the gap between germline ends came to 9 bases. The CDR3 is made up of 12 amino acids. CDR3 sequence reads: CASSAANYGYTF. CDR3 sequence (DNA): TGTGCTAGTTCGGCAGCCAACTATGGCTACACCTTC.

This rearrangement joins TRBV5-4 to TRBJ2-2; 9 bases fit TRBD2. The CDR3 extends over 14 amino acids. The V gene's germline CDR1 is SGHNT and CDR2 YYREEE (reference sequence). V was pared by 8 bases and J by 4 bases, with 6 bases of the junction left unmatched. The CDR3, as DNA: TGTGCCAGTTATAGCGGGGGTACCACCGGGGAGCTGTTTTTT. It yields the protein CASYSGGTTGELFF.

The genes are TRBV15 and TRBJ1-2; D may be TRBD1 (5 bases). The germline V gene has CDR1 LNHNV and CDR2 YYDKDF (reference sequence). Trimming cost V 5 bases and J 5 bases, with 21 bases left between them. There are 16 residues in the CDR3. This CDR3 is CATSPREGLRGYGYTF. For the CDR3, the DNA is TGTGCCACCAGCCCCCGGGAGGGGTTGAGAGGGTATGGCTACACCTTC.